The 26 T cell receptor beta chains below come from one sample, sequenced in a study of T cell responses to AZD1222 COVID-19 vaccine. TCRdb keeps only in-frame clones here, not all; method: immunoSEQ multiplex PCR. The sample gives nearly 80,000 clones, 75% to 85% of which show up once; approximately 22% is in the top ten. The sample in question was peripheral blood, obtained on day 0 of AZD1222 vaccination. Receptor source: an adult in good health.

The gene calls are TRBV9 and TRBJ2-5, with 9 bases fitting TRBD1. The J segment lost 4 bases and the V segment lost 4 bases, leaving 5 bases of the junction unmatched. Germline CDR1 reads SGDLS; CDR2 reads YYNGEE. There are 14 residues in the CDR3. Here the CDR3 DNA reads TGTGCCAGCAGCTCACAGGGGGCGGGAGAGACCCAGTACTTC. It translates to CASSSQGAGETQYF.

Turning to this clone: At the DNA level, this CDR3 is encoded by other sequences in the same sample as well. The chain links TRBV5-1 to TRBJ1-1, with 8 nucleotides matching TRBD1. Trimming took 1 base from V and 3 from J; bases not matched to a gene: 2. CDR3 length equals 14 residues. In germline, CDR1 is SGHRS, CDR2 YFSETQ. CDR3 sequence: CASSLTGGDTEAFF. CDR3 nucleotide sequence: TGCGCCAGCAGCTTGACAGGGGGAGACACTGAAGCTTTCTTT.

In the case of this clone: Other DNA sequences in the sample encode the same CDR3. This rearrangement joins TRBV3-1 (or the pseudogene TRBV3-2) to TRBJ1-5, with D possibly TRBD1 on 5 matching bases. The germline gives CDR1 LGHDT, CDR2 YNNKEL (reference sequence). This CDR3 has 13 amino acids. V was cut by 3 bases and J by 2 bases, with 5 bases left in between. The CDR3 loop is CASSQTGNQPQHF. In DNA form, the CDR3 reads TGTGCCAGCAGCCAGACAGGCAATCAGCCCCAGCATTTT.

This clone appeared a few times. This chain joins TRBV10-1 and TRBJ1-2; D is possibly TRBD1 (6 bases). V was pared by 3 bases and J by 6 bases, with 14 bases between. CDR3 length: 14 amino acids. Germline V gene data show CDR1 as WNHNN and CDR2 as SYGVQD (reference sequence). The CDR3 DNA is TGCGCCAGCAGTGATTCCAGGGGACGCGATGGCTACACCTTC. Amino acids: CASSDSRGRDGYTF.

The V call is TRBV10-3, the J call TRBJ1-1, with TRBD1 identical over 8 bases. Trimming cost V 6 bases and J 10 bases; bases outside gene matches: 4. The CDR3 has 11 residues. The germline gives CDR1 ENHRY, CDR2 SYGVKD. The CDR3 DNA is TGTGCCATCAGCGACGACAGGGGAGCTTTCTTT. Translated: CAISDDRGAFF.

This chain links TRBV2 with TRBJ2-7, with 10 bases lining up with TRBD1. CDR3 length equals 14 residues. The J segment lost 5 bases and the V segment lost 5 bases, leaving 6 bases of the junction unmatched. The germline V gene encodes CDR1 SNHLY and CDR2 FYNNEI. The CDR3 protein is CASSQTGGTDEQYF. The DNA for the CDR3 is TGTGCCAGCAGTCAGACAGGGGGCACGGACGAGCAGTACTTC.

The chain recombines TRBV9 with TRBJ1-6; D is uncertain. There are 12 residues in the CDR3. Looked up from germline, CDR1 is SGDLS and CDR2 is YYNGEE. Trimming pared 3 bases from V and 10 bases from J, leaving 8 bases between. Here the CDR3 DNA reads TGTGCCAGCAGCGACCTAAACTCACCCCTCCACTTT. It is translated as CASSDLNSPLHF.

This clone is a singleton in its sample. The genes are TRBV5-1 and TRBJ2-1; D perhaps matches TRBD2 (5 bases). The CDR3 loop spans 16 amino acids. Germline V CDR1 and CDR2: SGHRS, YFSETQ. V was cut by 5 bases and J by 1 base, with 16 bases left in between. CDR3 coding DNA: TGCGCCAGCAGTCGTGTGGGCGGGCCTTCCTACAATGAGCAGTTCTTC. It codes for CASSRVGGPSYNEQFF.

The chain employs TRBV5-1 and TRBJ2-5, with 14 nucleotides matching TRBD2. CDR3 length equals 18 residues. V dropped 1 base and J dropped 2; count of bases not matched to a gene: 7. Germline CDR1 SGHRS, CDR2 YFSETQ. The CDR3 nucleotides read TGCGCCAGCAGCTTGCCCGGACTAGCGGGGGGCCGACAAGAGACCCAGTACTTC. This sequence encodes CASSLPGLAGGRQETQYF.

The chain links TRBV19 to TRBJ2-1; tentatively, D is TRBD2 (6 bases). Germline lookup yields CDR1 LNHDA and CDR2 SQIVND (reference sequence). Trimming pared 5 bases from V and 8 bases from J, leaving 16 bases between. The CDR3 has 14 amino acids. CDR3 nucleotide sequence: TGTGCCAGTAGTGCGATGACTAGTCGGGATGAGCAGTTCTTC. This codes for CASSAMTSRDEQFF.

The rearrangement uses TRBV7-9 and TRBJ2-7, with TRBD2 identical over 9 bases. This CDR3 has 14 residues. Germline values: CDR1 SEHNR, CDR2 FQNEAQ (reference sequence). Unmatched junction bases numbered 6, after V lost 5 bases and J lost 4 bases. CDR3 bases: TGTGCCAGCAGCCCCCCGGGACTAGCTTACGAGCAGTACTTC. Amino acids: CASSPPGLAYEQYF.

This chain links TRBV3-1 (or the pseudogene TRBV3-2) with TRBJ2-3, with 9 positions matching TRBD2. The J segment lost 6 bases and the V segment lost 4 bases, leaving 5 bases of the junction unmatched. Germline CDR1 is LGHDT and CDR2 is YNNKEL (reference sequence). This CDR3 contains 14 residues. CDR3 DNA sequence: TGTGCCAGCAGCCGCGGGGGGGCATCCGATACGCAGTATTTT. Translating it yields CASSRGGASDTQYF.

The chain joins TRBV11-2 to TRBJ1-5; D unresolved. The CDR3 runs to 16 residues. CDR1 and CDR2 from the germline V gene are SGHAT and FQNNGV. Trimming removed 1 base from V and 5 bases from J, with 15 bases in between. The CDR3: CASSLGEGTRYQPQHF. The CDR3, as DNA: TGTGCCAGCAGCTTAGGGGAGGGTACAAGGTATCAGCCCCAGCATTTT.

The DNA of the CDR3 is TGTGCCAGCAGTTTATCTCGGGGTAGGAGGACTGAAGCTTTCTTT. This gives the protein CASSLSRGRRTEAFF. The genes are TRBV28 and TRBJ1-1; D gene uncertain. Trimming took off 1 base at V and 5 bases at J, with 14 bases between the two ends. The CDR3 is 15 residues long. The germline CDR1 and CDR2 sequences are MDHEN and SYDVKM.

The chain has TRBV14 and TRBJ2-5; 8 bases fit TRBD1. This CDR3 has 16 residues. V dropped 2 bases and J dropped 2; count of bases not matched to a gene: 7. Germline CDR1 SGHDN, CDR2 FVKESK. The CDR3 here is CASSQSQGAQQETQYF. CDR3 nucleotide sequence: TGTGCCAGCAGCCAATCCCAGGGGGCCCAACAAGAGACCCAGTACTTC.

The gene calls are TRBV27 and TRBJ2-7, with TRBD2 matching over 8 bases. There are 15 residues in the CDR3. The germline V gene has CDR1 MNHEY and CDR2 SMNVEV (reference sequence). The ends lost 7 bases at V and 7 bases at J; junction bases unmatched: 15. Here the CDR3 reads CASTSSAGGQKEQYF. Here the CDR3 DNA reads TGTGCCAGCACTTCTTCCGCGGGGGGCCAAAAAGAGCAGTACTTC.

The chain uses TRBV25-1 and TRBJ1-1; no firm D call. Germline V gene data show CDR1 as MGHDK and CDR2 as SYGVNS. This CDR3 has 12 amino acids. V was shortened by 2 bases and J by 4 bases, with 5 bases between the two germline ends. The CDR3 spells CASSEGITEAFF. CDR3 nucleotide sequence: TGTGCCAGCAGTGAAGGCATCACTGAAGCTTTCTTT. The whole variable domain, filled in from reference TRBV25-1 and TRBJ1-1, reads EADIYQTPRYLVIGTGKKITLECSQTMGHDKMYWYQQDPGMELHLIHYSYGVNSTEKGDLSSESTVSRIRTEHFPLTLESARPSHTSQYLCASSEGITEAFFGQGTRLTVV.

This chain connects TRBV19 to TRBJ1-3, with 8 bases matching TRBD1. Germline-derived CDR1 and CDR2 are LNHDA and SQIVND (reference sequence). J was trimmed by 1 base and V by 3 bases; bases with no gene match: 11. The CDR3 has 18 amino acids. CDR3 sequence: CASSIRTGTGISGNTIYF. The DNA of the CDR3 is TGTGCCAGTAGTATCCGGACCGGGACAGGTATTTCTGGAAACACCATATATTTT.

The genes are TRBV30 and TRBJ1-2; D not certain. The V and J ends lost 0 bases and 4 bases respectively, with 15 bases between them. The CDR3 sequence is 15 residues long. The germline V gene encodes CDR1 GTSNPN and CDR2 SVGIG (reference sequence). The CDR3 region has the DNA TGTGCCTGGAGTGTACGGCCTCTTACCTCCTATGGCTACACCTTC. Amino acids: CAWSVRPLTSYGYTF.

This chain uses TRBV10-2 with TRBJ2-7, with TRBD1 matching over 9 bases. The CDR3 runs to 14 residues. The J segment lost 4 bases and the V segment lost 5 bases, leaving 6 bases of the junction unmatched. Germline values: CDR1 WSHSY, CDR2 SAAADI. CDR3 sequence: CASSPGQGFYEQYF. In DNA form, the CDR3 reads TGCGCCAGCAGTCCGGGACAGGGTTTTTACGAGCAGTACTTC.

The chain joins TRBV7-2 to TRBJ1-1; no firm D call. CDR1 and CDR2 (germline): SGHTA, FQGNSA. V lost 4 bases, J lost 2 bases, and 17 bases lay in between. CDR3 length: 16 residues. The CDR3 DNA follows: TGTGCCAGCAGCTCCGTTGGACGGAGCAAAAACACTGAAGCTTTCTTT. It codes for CASSSVGRSKNTEAFF.

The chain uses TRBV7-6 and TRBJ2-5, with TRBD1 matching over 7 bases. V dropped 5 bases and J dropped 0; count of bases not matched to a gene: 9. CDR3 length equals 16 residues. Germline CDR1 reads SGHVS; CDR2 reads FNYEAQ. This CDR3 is CASSDGTAINQETQYF. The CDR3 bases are TGTGCCAGCAGCGATGGGACAGCCATAAACCAAGAGACCCAGTACTTC. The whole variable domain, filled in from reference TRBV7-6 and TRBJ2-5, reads GAGVSQSPRYKVTKRGQDVALRCDPISGHVSLYWYRQALGQGPEFLTYFNYEAQQDKSGLPNDRFSAERPEGSISTLTIQRTEQRDSAMYRCASSDGTAINQETQYFGPGTRLLVL.

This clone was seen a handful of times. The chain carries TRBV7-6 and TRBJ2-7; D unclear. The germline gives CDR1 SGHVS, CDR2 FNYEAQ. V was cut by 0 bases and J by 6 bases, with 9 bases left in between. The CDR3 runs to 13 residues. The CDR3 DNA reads TGTGCCAGCAGCTTAGCGCCGACGCGCGAGCAGTACTTC. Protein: CASSLAPTREQYF.

The CDR3 is CASSEAGTPVLANYGYTF. Written as DNA, the CDR3 is TGTGCCAGCAGTGAAGCGGGGACACCAGTCCTTGCAAACTATGGCTACACCTTC. The chain recombines TRBV6-1 with TRBJ1-2; perhaps TRBD1 as D (6 bases). Trimming removed 0 bases from V and 2 bases from J, with 19 bases in between. Germline values: CDR1 MNHNS, CDR2 SASEGT. The CDR3 runs to 18 residues.

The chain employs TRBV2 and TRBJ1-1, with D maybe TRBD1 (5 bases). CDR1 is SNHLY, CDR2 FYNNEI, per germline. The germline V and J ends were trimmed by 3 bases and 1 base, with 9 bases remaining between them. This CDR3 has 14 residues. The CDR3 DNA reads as TGTGCCAGCAGTGAGAGGGGCGAGAACACTGAAGCTTTCTTT. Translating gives CASSERGENTEAFF.

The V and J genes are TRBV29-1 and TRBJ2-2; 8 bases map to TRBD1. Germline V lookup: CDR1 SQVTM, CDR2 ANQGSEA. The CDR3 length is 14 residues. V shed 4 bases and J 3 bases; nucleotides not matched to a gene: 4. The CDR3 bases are TGCAGCGTTGCAGCAGGGGGCCACACCGGGGAGCTGTTTTTT. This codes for CSVAAGGHTGELFF.